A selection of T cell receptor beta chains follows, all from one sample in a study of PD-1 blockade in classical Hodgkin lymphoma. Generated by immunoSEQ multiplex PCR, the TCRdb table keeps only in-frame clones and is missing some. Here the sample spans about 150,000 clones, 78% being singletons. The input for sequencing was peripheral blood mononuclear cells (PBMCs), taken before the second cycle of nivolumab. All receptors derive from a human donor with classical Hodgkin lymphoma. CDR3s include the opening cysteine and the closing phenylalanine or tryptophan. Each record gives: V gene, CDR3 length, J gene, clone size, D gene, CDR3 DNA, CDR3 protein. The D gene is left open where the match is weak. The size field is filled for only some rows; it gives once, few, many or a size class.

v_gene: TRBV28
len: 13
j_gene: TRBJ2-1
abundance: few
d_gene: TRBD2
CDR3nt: TGTGCCAGCAGGGACGGGACTAGATATGAGCAGTTCTTC
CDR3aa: CASRDGTRYEQFF

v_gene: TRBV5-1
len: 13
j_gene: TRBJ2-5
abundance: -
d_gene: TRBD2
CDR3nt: TGCGCCAGCAGCTTCGGGGAGGGGAGTGGCCAGTACTTC
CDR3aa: CASSFGEGSGQYF

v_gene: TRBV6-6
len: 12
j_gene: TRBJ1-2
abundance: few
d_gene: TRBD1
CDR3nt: TGTGCCAGCAGAAACAGGGGGCAGGGCTACACCTTC
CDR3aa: CASRNRGQGYTF

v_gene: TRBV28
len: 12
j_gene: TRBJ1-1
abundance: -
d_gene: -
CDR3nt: TGTGCCAGCAGTTTGGCGACAGCTGAAGCTTTCTTT
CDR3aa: CASSLATAEAFF

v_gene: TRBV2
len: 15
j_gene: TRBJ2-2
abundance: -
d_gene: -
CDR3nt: TGTGCCAGCAGTGAGGGGACTGGGGGAGCCGGGGAGCTGTTTTTT
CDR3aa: CASSEGTGGAGELFF

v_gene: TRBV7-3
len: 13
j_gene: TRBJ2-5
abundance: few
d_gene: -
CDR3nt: TGTGCCAGCAGCGGAGGACTTGGAGAGACCCAGTACTTC
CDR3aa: CASSGGLGETQYF

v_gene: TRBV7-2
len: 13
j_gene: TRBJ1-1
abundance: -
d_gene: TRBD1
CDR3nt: TGTGCCAGCAGCTTACAGGGGGGCACTGAAGCTTTCTTT
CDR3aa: CASSLQGGTEAFF

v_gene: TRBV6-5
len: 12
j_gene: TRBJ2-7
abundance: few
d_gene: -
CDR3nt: TGTGCCAGCAGTTACCTCAACTACGAGCAGTACTTC
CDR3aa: CASSYLNYEQYF

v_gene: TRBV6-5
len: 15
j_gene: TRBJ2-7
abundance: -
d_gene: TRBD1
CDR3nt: TGTGCCAGCAGTTACTTGACAGGGGGCTCCTACGAGCAGTACTTC
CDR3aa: CASSYLTGGSYEQYF

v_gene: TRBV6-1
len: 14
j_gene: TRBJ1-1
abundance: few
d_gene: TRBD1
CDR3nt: TGTGCCAGCAGTCACCGAAGGGGGCGAGAGGAAGCTTTCTTT
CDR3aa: CASSHRRGREEAFF

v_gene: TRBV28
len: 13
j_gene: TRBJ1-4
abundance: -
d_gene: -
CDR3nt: TGTGCCAGCAGTTTTCTGGGATATGAAAAACTGTTTTTT
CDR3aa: CASSFLGYEKLFF

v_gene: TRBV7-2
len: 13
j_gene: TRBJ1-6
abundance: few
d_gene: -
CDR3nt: TGTGCCAGCAGCTTAGGACCGGGAGACCCCTCTCACTTT
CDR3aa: CASSLGPGDPSHF

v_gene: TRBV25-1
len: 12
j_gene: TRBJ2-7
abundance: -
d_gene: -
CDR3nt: TGTGCCAGCAGTGAATCCTTGTTCGAGCAGTACTTC
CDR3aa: CASSESLFEQYF

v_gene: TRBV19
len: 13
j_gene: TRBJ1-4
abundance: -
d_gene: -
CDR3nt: TGTGCCAGTAGTATGGCAGGTAATGAAAAACTGTTTTTT
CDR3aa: CASSMAGNEKLFF

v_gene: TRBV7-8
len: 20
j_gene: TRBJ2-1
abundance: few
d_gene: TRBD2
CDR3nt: TGTGCCAGCAGCTACCCGCCCCCTGGTACTAGCGGGGCCGGCTTCAATGAGCAGTTCTTC
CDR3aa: CASSYPPPGTSGAGFNEQFF

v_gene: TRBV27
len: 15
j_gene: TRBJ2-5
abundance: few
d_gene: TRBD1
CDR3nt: TGTGCCAGCAGTACCCTTGGGACAGCCGGCGGGACCCAGTACTTC
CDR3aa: CASSTLGTAGGTQYF

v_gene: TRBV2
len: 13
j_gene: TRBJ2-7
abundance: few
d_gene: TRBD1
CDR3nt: TGTGCCAGCAGGTCAGACAGGGGATACGAGCAGTACTTC
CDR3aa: CASRSDRGYEQYF

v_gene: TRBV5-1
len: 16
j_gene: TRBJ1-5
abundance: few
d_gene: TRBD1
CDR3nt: TGCGCCAGCAGCCGATCGACAGGGGAGGGTGATCAGCCCCAGCATTTT
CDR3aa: CASSRSTGEGDQPQHF

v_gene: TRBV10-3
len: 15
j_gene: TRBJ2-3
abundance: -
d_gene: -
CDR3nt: TGTGCCATCAGTGGGAGGGAGCCCTCCACAGATACGCAGTATTTT
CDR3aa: CAISGREPSTDTQYF

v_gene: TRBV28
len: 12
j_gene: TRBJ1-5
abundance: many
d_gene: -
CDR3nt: TGTGCCAGCAGTTTACCGGCCCAGCCCCAGCATTTT
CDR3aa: CASSLPAQPQHF

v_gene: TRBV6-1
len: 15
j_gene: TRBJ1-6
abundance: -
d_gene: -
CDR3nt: TGTGCCAGCACCTTCAAGTGGCAGTCTAATTCACCCCTCCACTTT
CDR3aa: CASTFKWQSNSPLHF

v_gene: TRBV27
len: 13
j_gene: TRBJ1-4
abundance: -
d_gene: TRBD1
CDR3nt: TGTGCCAGCAGTCTCAGGGGGGAGGAAAAACTGTTTTTT
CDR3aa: CASSLRGEEKLFF

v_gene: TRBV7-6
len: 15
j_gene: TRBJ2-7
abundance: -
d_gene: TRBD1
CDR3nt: TGTGCCAGCAGCACCCGACAGGGGGGCTCCTACGAGCAGTACTTC
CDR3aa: CASSTRQGGSYEQYF

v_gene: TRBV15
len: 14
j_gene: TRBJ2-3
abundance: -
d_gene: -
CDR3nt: TGTGCCACCAGCTCAGAGTTGGTTGAAAATACGCAGTATTTT
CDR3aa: CATSSELVENTQYF

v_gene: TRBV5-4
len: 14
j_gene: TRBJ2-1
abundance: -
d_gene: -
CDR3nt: TGTGCCAGCAGCCACGGGGGCAGGGCAAATGAGCAGTTCTTC
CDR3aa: CASSHGGRANEQFF

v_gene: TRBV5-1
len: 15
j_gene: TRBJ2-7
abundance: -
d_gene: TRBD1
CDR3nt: TGCGCCAGCAGCTTGATACCGGACAGGGTTACGTTTCAGTACTTC
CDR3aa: CASSLIPDRVTFQYF

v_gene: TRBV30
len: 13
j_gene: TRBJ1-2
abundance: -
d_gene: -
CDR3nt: TGTGCCTGGAGTGGAAACGGTAACTATGGCTACACCTTC
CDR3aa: CAWSGNGNYGYTF

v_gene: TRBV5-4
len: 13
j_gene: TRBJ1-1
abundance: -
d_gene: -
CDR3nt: TGTGCCAGCAGCGTGGAGGGGTCGATATTAGCTTTCTTT
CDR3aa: CASSVEGSILAFF

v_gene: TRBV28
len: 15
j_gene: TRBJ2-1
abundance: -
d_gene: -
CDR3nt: TGTGCCAGCAGCTCGCGCCCCGAAAGATACAATGAGCAGTTCTTC
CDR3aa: CASSSRPERYNEQFF

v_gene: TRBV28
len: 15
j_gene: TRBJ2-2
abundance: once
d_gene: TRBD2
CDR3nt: TGTGCCAGCAGGCCCACTAGCGCGAGCACCGGGGAGCTGTTTTTT
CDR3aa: CASRPTSASTGELFF

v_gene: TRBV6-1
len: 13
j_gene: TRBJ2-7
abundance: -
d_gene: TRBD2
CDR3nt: TGTGCCAGCCAGACTAGCATCGCTTCCGAGCAGTACTTC
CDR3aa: CASQTSIASEQYF

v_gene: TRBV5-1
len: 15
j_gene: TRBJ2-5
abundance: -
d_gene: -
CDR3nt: TGCGCCAGCAGCTTGGGGCCAGGGTTACAAGAGACCCAGTACTTC
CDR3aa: CASSLGPGLQETQYF

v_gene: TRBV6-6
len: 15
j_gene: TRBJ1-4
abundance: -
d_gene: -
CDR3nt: TGTGCCAGCACAAGCGGCGGGCGGATGAATGAAAAACTGTTTTTT
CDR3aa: CASTSGGRMNEKLFF

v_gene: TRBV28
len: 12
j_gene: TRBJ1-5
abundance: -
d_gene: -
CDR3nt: TGTGCCAGCCGAACGGAGGGGAGGCCCCAGCATTTT
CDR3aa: CASRTEGRPQHF

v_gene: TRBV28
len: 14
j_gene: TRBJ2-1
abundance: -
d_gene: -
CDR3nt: TGTGCCAGCTACCGACCGGGACTGCGAAATGAGCAGTTCTTC
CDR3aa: CASYRPGLRNEQFF

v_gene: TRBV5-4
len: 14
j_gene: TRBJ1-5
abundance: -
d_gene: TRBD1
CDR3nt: TGTGCCAGCAGCCGACGGGACAGTAATCAGCCCCAGCATTTT
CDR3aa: CASSRRDSNQPQHF

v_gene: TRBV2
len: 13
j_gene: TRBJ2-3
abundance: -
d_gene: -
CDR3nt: TGTGCCAGCAGCGACAGTTTTGCAGATACGCAGTATTTT
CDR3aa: CASSDSFADTQYF

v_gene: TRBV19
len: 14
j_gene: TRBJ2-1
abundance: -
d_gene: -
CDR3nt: TGTGCCAGTAGTAGGCACAGCTCCTACAATGAGCAGTTCTTC
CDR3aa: CASSRHSSYNEQFF

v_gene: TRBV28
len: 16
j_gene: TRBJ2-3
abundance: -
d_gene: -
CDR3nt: TGTGCCAGCAGTCCCGGTCAGACCGTAAGCACAGATACGCAGTATTTT
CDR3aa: CASSPGQTVSTDTQYF

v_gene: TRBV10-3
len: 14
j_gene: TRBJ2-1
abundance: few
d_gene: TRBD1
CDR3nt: TGTGCCATCAGAACCGGGACAGGGGACAATGAGCAGTTCTTC
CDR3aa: CAIRTGTGDNEQFF

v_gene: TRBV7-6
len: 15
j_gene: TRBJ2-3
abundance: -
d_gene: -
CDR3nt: TGTGCCAGCAGCTCCCCTGGGCGGTACACAGATACGCAGTATTTT
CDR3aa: CASSSPGRYTDTQYF

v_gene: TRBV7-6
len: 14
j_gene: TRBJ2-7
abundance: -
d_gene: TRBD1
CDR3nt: TGTGCCAGCAGCATCGACAGGGGGGGCGACGAGCAGTACTTC
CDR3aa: CASSIDRGGDEQYF

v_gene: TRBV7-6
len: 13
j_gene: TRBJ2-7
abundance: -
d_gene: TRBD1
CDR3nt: TGTGCCAGCAGGGGACAGGGGGCTGGGGAGCAGTACTTC
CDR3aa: CASRGQGAGEQYF

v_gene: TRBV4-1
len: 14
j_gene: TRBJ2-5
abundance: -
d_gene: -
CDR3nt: TGCGCCAACCTCATGGGGCGGGTCCAAGAGACCCAGTACTTC
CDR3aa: CANLMGRVQETQYF

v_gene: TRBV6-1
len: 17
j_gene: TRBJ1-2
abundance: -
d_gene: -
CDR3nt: TGTGCCAGCAGTGAAACCCGCTCCGGGGCAGACCCCTATGGCTACACCTTC
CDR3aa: CASSETRSGADPYGYTF

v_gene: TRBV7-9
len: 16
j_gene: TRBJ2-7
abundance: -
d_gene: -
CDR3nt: TGTGCCAGCAGCTTAGCGCAAGCTTTCTTATACTACGAGCAGTACTTC
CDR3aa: CASSLAQAFLYYEQYF

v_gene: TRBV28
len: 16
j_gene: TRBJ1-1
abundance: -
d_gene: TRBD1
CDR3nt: TGTGCCAGCACTCCTTCAGGGGGCAGGATGAACACTGAAGCTTTCTTT
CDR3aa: CASTPSGGRMNTEAFF

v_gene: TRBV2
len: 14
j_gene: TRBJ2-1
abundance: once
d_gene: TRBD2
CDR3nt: TGTGCCAGGAGACTAGCGGGCTCCTACAATGAGCAGTTCTTC
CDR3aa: CARRLAGSYNEQFF

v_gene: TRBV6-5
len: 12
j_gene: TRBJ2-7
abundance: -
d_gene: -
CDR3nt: TGTGCCAGCAGCCGGGACGGATACGAGCAGTACTTC
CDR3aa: CASSRDGYEQYF

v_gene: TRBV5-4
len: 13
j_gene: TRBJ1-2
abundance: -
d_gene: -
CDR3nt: TGTGCCAGCAGCTTTAGGTCGAGTAATCGCTACACCTTC
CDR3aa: CASSFRSSNRYTF

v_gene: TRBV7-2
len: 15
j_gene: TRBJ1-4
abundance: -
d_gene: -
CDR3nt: TGTGCCAGCAGCTTAGGGGGGGGAGGATATGAAAAACTGTTTTTT
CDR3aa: CASSLGGGGYEKLFF

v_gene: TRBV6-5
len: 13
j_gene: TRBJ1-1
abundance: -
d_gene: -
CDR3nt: TGTGCCAGCATGGGGGGTTGGTACACTGAAGCTTTCTTT
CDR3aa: CASMGGWYTEAFF

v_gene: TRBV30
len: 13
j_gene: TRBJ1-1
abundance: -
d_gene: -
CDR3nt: TGTGCCTGGAGTGCAGGGGCCGGCACTGAAGCTTTCTTT
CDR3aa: CAWSAGAGTEAFF

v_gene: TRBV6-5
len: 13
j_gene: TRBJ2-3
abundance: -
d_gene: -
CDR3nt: TGTGCCAGCAGTGAAGCGACGAGGGATACGCAGTATTTT
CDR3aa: CASSEATRDTQYF

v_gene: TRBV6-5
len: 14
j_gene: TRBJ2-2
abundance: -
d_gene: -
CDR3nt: TGTGCCAGCAGTTACTTGGGGTCTACCGGGGAGCTGTTTTTT
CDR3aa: CASSYLGSTGELFF

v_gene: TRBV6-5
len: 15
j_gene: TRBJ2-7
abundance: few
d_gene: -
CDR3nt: TGTGCCAGCAGCCGGGACCACCCAAGCATTTACGAGCAGTACTTC
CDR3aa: CASSRDHPSIYEQYF

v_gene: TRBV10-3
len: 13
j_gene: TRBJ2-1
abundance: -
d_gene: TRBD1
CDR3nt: TGTGCCATCAGCCAGGGACAGTACAATGAGCAGTTCTTC
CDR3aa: CAISQGQYNEQFF

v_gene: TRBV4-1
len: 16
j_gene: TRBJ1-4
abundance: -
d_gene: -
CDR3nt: TGCGCCAGCAGCCAACTGGGGGGAGGCGATAATGAAAAACTGTTTTTT
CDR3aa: CASSQLGGGDNEKLFF

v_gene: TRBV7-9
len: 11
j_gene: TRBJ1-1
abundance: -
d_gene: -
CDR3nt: TGTGCCAGCAGCTTATCGGATGAAGCTTTCTTT
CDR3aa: CASSLSDEAFF